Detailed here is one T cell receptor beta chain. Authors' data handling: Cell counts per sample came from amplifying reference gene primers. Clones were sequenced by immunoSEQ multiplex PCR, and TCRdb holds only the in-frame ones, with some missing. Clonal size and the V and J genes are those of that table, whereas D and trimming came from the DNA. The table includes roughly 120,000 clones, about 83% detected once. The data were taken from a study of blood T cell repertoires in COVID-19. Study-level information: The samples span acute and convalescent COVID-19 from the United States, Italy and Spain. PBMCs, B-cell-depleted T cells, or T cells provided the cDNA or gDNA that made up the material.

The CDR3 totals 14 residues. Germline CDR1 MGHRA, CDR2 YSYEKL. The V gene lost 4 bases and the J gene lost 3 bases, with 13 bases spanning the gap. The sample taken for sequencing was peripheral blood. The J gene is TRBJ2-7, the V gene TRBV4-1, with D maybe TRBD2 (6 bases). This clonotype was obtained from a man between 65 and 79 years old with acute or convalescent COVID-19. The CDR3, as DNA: TGCGCCAGCAGCCCACGGGGGTATGGCTACGAGCAGTACTTC. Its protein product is CASSPRGYGYEQYF.